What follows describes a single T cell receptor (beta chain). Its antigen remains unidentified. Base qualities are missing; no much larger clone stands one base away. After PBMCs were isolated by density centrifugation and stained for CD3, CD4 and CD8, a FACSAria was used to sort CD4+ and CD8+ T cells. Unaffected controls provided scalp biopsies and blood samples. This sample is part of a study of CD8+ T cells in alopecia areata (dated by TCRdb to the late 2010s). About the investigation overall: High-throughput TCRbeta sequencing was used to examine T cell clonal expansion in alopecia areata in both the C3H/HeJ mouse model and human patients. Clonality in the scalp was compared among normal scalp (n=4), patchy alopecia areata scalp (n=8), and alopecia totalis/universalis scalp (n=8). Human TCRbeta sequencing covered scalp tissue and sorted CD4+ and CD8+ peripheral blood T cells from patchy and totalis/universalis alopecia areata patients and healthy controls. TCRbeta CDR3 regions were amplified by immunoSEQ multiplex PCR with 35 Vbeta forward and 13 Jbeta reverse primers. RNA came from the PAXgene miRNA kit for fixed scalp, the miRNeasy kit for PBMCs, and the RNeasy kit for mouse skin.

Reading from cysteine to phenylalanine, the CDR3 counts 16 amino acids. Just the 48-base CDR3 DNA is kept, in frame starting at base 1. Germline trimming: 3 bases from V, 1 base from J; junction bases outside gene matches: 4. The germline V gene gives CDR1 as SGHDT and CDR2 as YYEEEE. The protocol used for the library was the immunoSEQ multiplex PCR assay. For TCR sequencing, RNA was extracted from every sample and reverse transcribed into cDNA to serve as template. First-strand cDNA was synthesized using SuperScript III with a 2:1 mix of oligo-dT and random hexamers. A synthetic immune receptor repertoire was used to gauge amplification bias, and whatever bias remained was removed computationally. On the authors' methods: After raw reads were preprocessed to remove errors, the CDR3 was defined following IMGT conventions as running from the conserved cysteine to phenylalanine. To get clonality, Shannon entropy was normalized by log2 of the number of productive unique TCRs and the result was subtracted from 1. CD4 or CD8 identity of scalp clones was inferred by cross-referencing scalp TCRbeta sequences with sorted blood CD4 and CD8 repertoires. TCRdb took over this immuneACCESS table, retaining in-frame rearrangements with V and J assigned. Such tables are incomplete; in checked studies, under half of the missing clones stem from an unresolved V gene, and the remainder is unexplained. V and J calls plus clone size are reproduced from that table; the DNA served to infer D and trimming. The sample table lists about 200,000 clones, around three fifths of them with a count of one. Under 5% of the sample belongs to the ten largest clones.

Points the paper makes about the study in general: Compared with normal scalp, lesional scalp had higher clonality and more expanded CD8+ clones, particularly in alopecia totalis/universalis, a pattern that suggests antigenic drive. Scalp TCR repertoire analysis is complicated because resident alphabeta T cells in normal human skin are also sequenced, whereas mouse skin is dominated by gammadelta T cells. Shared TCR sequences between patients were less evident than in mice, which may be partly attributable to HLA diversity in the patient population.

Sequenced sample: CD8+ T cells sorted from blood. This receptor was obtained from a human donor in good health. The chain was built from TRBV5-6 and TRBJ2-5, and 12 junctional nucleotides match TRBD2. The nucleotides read TGTGCCAGCAGCTCCTTACTAGCGGGGGGCCAAGAGACCCAGTACTTC. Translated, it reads CASSSLLAGGQETQYF.